These 19 T cell receptor beta chains were sequenced from one sample in a study of cytomegalovirus exposure and HLA in healthy donors. The PCR had 60 Vbeta and 13 Jbeta primers. Clones were read by immunoSEQ multiplex PCR, and TCRdb kept only the in-frame ones, dropping some. The sample includes some 160,000 clones, over 80% of them seen just once. Sequenced material: PBMCs. These receptors all stem from a young woman in good health and CMV-seronegative.

This clone has only one observation. This chain joins TRBV28 and TRBJ2-2; TRBD1 matches at 9 bases. Trimming took 2 bases from V and 9 from J; bases not matched to a gene: 10. This CDR3 has 16 amino acids. Germline CDR1 is MDHEN and CDR2 is SYDVKM. CDR3 loop: CASSLRTGGIIWELFF. CDR3 in DNA: TGTGCCAGCAGTTTACGCACAGGGGGCATTATTTGGGAGCTGTTTTTT.

The CDR3 region has the DNA TGCGCCAGCAGCTCAGAGGGACAGCATAATTCACCCCTCCACTTT. Translating gives CASSSEGQHNSPLHF. The chain recombines TRBV5-1 with TRBJ1-6; 7 bases fit TRBD1. CDR1 is SGHRS and CDR2 is YFSETQ in the germline V gene. V shed 3 bases, J shed 5 bases, and the junction held 5 bases outside the gene matches. The CDR3 is made up of 15 amino acids.

The chain combines TRBV4-1 with TRBJ2-7; D may be TRBD2 (6 bases). The V gene's germline CDR1 is MGHRA and CDR2 YSYEKL. The CDR3 is 15 amino acids. Deletions cut 2 bases from V and 4 bases from J, with 15 bases between. The CDR3 coding sequence is TGCGCCAGCAGCCAAACTAGGGGACTCGGTTACGAGCAGTACTTC. It is translated as CASSQTRGLGYEQYF.

The gene calls are TRBV7-9 and TRBJ1-2, with a tentative D call TRBD1 (5 bases). Trimming took off 11 bases at V and 13 bases at J, with 17 bases between the two ends. Germline-derived CDR1 and CDR2 are SEHNR and FQNEAQ (reference sequence). CDR3 size: 10 residues. CDR3 DNA: TGTGCCGTACAAGACCGGGACTCCACCTTC. Protein product: CAVQDRDSTF.

This clone was seen only a few times. At one of its ends the junction is not consistent with the germline gene, which may arise from a read error. The chain joins TRBV16 to TRBJ1-2; tentatively, D is TRBD1 (5 bases). Germline assignment: CDR1 KGHSY and CDR2 FQNENV. The CDR3 runs to 13 residues. The CDR3 DNA sequence: TGTGCCAGCAGCCAATCGGGTCAGGGAGGAGCGGACTTC. This sequence encodes CASSQSGQGGADF.

The J gene is TRBJ1-1, the V gene TRBV5-6; D is undetermined. The germline V and J ends were trimmed by 2 bases and 1 base, with 9 bases remaining between them. The length of the CDR3 is 14 residues. Germline CDR1 reads SGHDT; CDR2 reads YYEEEE. The CDR3 DNA follows: TGTGCCAGCAGCTTCGAGGTTTGGAACACTGAAGCTTTCTTT. Its protein product is CASSFEVWNTEAFF.

This clone was recorded a few times. The genes are TRBV5-1 and TRBJ2-5, with 9 positions matching TRBD2. Germline CDR1 SGHRS, CDR2 YFSETQ. The CDR3 runs to 14 residues. The trim removed 6 bases at V and 5 bases at J, leaving 8 bases unmatched. The DNA of the CDR3 is TGCGCCAGCAACAGGGCGGCGGGAGGGGAGACCCAGTACTTC. Its translation: CASNRAAGGETQYF.

This clone was recorded once. The V call is TRBV6-6, the J call TRBJ1-5; 9 bases fit TRBD1. CDR1 is MNHNY and CDR2 is SVGAGI in the germline V gene (reference sequence). The CDR3 sequence is 14 residues long. V lost 2 bases, J lost 4 bases, and 0 bases stayed unmatched. Here the CDR3 DNA reads TGTGCCAGCAGTTACGACAGGGGGAATCAGCCCCAGCATTTT. Translated, it gives CASSYDRGNQPQHF.

This chain uses TRBV5-8 with TRBJ1-5, with D tentatively TRBD1 (6 bases). The ends were cut back, 4 bases at V and 5 bases at J, with 16 bases in the middle. The germline V gene has CDR1 SGHTS and CDR2 YDEGEE. The CDR3 is 15 residues long. CDR3: CASSRGALLHQPQHF. As DNA, the CDR3 is TGTGCCAGCAGCCGGGGGGCCCTTCTTCATCAGCCCCAGCATTTT.

The V gene is TRBV5-4, the J gene TRBJ2-3; 15 bases align to TRBD2. Germline-derived CDR1 and CDR2 are SGHNT and YYREEE (reference sequence). J gave up 2 bases and V 4 bases, and 5 bases lay outside the gene matches. This CDR3 region has 17 residues. The CDR3 region is CASSPGLAGGLTDTQYF. DNA for the CDR3: TGTGCCAGCAGCCCGGGACTAGCGGGGGGCCTCACAGATACGCAGTATTTT.

On this clone: A read error may produce the germline difference seen at one junction end. The V and J genes are TRBV5-1 and TRBJ2-2; a possible D gene is TRBD2 (7 bases). Germline V CDR1 and CDR2: SGHRS, YFSETQ. The length of the CDR3 is 15 residues. CDR3 bases: TGCGTCAGCAGCTCCGGGGGGCGTAGCACCGGGGAGCTGTTTTTT. Protein product: CVSSSGGRSTGELFF.

This chain joins TRBV5-1 and TRBJ2-4; possibly TRBD2 for D (5 bases). Germline V CDR1 and CDR2: SGHRS, YFSETQ. The CDR3 has 18 amino acids. Trimming left V 3 bases short and J 2 bases short, with 21 bases between. DNA of the CDR3: TGCGCCAGCAGCTCGCATCCTTGGGGTGGAGGTTCCAAAAACATTCAGTACTTC. Residues: CASSSHPWGGGSKNIQYF. The complete variable domain, with remaining parts taken from reference TRBV5-1 and TRBJ2-4, reads KAGVTQTPRYLIKTRGQQVTLSCSPISGHRSVSWYQQTPGQGLQFLFEYFSETQRNKGNFPGRFSGRQFSNSRSEMNVSTLELGDSALYLCASSSHPWGGGSKNIQYFGAGTRLSVL.

This clone was seen just once. This rearrangement joins TRBV28 to TRBJ2-7, with TRBD2 matching over 7 bases. The CDR3 is 12 residues long. Germline-derived CDR1 and CDR2 are MDHEN and SYDVKM. J lost 3 bases, V lost 11 bases, and 7 bases had no gene match. The CDR3 loop is CAVGGSLYEQYF. The CDR3 nucleotides read TGTGCCGTGGGAGGGTCCCTCTACGAGCAGTACTTC.

V gene TRBV6-6 combines with J gene TRBJ2-2, with unresolved D. Germline loops: CDR1 MNHNY, CDR2 SVGAGI (reference sequence). V was shortened by 0 bases and J by 6 bases, with 5 bases between the two germline ends. This CDR3 region has 13 residues. CDR3 in amino acids: CASSYSRSGELFF. The CDR3, as DNA: TGTGCCAGCAGTTACTCGAGGTCCGGGGAGCTGTTTTTT.

This sequence joins TRBV18 and TRBJ2-7; a weak D match, TRBD1 (5 bases). The CDR3 covers 13 residues. Germline-derived CDR1 and CDR2 are KGHSH and LQKENI. V was trimmed by 0 bases and J by 6 bases, leaving 9 bases between them. CDR3 in DNA: TGTGCCAGCTCACCACCGGGGCCGTCCGAGCAGTACTTC. Translating it yields CASSPPGPSEQYF.

With regard to this clone: An end of the junction does not agree with germline; a read error may underlie this. The chain is built from TRBV5-1 and TRBJ1-3; TRBD1 is a possible D gene (6 bases). Per the germline V gene, CDR1 is SGHRS and CDR2 is YFSETQ. The CDR3 runs 14 residues. In DNA, the CDR3 is TGCGCCAGCAGCCCGGGGACATCTGAAAACACCATATATTTT. It codes for CASSPGTSENTIYF.

The chain combines TRBV28 with TRBJ1-2; weak D call: TRBD1 (5 bases). CDR3 length equals 14 residues. Germline assignment: CDR1 MDHEN and CDR2 SYDVKM. Trimming removed 7 bases from V and 5 bases from J, with 17 bases in between. The CDR3 loop is CASTTGTTRYGYTF. The CDR3 DNA is TGTGCCAGCACCACAGGTACTACTCGTTATGGCTACACCTTC.

This chain joins TRBV5-4 and TRBJ2-5; weak D call: TRBD2 (5 bases). V was clipped by 4 bases and J by 4 bases, with 14 bases between them. Germline V gene data show CDR1 as SGHNT and CDR2 as YYREEE (reference sequence). The CDR3 is made up of 14 amino acids. The CDR3 sequence is CASSPTTNGETQYF. CDR3 DNA sequence: TGTGCCAGCAGCCCGACGACTAATGGAGAGACCCAGTACTTC.

The gene calls are TRBV10-2 and TRBJ2-3; 7 bases line up with TRBD2. Trimming removed 5 bases from V and 6 bases from J; junction bases left unmatched: 8. Germline assignment: CDR1 WSHSY and CDR2 SAAADI. The CDR3 is 14 residues long. The CDR3 DNA follows: TGCGCCAGCAGTTGGGGCGGGGGTTCTGATACGCAGTATTTT. This encodes CASSWGGGSDTQYF.